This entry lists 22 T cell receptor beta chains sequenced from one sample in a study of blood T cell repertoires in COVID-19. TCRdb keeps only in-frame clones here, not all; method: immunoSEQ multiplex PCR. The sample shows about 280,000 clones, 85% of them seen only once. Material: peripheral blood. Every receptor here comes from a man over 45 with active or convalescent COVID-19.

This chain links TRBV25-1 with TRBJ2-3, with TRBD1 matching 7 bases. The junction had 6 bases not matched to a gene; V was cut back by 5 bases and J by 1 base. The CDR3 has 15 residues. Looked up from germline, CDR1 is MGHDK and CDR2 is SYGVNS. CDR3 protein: CASSRRGFGTDTQYF. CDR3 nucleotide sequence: TGTGCCAGCAGTCGCAGGGGGTTCGGCACAGATACGCAGTATTTT.

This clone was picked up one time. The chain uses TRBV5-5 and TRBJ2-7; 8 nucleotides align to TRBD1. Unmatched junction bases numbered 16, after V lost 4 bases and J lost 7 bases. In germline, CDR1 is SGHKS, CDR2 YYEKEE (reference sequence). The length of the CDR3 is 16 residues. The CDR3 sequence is CASSRDATGGGDEQYF. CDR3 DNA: TGTGCCAGCAGCCGTGACGCTACAGGGGGAGGTGATGAGCAGTACTTC.

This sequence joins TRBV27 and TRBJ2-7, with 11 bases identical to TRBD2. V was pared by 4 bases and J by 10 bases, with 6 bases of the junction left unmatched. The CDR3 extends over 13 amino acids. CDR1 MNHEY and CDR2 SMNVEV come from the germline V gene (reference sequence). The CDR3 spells CASSSKGTSGQYF. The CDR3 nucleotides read TGTGCCAGCAGTTCAAAAGGGACTAGCGGCCAGTACTTC.

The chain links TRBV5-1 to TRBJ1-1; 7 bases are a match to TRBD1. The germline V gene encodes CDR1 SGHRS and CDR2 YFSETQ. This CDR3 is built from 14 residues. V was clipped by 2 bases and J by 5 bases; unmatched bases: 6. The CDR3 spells CASSLQGSETEAFF. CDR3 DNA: TGCGCCAGCAGCTTACAGGGGAGTGAGACTGAAGCTTTCTTT.

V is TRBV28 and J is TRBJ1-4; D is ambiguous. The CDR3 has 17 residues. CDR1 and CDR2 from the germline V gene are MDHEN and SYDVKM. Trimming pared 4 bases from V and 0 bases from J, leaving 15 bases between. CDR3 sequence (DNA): TGTGCCAGCAGTTCCCCTGGGAGACCTGCAACTAATGAAAAACTGTTTTTT. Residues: CASSSPGRPATNEKLFF.

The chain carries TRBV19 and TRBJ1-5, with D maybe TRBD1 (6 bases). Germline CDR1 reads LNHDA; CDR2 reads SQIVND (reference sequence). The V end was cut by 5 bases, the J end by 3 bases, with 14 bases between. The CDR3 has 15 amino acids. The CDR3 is CASSRAGGPNQPQHF. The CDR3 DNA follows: TGTGCCAGTAGTCGCGCCGGGGGGCCCAATCAGCCCCAGCATTTT.

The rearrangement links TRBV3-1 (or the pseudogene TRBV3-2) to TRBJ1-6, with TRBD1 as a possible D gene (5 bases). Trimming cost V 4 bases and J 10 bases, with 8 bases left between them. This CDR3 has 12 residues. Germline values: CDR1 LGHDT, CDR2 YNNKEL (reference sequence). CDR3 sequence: CASSRRGSPLHF. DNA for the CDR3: TGTGCCAGCAGCCGGAGGGGATCACCCCTCCACTTT.

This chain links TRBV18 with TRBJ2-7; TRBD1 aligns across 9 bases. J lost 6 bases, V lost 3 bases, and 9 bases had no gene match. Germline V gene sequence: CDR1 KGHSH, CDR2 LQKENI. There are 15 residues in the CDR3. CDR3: CASSPVGQGPGEQYF. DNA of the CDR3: TGTGCCAGCTCACCGGTCGGACAGGGGCCTGGCGAGCAGTACTTC.

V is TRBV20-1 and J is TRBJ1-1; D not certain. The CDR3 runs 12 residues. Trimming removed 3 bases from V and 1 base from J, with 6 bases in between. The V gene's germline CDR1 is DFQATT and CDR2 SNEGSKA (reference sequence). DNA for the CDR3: TGCAGTGCTAGTATCCGGAACACTGAAGCTTTCTTT. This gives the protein CSASIRNTEAFF.

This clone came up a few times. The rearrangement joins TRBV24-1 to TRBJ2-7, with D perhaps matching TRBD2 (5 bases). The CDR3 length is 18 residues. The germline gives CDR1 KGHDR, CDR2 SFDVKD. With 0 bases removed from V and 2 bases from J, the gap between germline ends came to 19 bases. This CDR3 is CATSDLHGVGLLTYEQYF. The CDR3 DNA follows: TGTGCCACCAGTGATTTGCACGGGGTAGGGCTCCTCACCTACGAGCAGTACTTC.

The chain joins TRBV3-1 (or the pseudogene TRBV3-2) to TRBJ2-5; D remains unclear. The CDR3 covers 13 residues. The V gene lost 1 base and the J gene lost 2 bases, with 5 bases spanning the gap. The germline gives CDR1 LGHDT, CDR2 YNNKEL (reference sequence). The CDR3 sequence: CASSQGLQETQYF. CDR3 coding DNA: TGTGCCAGCAGCCAAGGTTTACAAGAGACCCAGTACTTC.

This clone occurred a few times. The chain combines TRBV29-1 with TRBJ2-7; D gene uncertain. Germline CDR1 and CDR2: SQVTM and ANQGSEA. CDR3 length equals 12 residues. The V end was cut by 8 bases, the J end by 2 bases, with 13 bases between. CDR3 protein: CSTLDETYEQYF. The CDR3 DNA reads TGCAGCACCCTAGACGAGACCTACGAGCAGTACTTC.

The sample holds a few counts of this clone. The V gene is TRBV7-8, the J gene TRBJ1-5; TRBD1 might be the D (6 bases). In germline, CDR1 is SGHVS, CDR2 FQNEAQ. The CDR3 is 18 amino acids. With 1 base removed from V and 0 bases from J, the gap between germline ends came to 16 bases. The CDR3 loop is CASSLVGTYILSNQPQHF. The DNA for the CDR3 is TGTGCCAGCAGCTTAGTCGGGACATATATTCTTAGCAATCAGCCCCAGCATTTT.

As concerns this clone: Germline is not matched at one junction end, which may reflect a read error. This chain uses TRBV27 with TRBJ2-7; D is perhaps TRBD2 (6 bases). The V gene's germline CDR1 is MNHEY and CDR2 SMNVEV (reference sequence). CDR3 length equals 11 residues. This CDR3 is CASSWGREIVF. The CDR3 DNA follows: TGTGCCAGCAGTTGGGGACGGGAGATAGTTTTC.

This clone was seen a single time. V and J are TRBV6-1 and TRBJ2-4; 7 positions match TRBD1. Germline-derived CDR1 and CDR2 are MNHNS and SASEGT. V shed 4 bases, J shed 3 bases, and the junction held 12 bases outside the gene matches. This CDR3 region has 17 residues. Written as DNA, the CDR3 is TGTGCCAGCAGTGTCCCCATAACAGGGGTGGACAAAAACATTCAGTACTTC. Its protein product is CASSVPITGVDKNIQYF.

The CDR3 is CASSKVEDRSDRATNEKLFF. The CDR3, as DNA: TGTGCCAGCAGCAAAGTGGAAGACAGGAGCGACCGTGCAACTAATGAAAAACTGTTTTTT. This chain connects TRBV21-1 to TRBJ1-4; TRBD1 reflects the table's D call only, with no check against the DNA. TRBV21-1 is tagged as a pseudogene. The CDR3 length is 20 residues.

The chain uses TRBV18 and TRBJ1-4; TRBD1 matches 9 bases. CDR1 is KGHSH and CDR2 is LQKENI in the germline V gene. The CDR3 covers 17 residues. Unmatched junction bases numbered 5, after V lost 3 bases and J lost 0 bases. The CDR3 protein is CASSPRTGAPTNEKLFF. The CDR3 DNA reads TGTGCCAGCTCACCGAGGACAGGGGCACCAACTAATGAAAAACTGTTTTTT.

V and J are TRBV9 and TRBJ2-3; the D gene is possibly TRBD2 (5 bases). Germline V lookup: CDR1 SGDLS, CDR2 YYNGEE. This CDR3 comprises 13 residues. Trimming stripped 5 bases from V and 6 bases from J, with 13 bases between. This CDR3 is CASSVGNGDTQYF. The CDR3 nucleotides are TGTGCCAGCAGTGTCGGGAATGGGGATACGCAGTATTTT.

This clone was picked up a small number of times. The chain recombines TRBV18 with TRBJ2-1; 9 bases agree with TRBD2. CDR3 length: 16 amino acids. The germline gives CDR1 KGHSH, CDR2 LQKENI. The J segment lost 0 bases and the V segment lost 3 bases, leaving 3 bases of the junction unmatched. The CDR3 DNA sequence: TGTGCCAGCTCACCCCTAGCGGGAATCTCCTACAATGAGCAGTTCTTC. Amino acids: CASSPLAGISYNEQFF.

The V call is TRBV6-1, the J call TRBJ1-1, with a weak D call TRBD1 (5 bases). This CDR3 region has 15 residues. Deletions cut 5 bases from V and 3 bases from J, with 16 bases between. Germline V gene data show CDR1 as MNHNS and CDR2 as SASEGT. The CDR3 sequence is CASSSSGQGDTEAFF. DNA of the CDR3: TGTGCCAGCAGTTCAAGCGGGCAGGGAGACACTGAAGCTTTCTTT.

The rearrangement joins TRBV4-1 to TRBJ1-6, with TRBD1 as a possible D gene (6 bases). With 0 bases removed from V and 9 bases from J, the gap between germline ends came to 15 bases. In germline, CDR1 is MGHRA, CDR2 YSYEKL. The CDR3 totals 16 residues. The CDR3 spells CASSQDPRGLGSPLHF. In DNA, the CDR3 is TGCGCCAGCAGCCAAGATCCGCGGGGGCTGGGTTCACCCCTCCACTTT.

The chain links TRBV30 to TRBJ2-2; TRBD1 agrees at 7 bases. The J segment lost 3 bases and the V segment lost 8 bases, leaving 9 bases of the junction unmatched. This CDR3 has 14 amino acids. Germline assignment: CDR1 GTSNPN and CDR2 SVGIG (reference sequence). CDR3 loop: CAGRDSPYTGELFF. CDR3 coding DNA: TGTGCCGGACGGGACAGCCCCTACACCGGGGAGCTGTTTTTT. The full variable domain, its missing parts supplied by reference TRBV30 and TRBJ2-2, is SQTIHQWPATLVQPVGSPLSLECTVEGTSNPNLYWYRQAAGRGLQLLFYSVGIGQISSEVPQNLSASRPQDRQFILSSKKLLLSDSGFYLCAGRDSPYTGELFFGEGSRLTVL.